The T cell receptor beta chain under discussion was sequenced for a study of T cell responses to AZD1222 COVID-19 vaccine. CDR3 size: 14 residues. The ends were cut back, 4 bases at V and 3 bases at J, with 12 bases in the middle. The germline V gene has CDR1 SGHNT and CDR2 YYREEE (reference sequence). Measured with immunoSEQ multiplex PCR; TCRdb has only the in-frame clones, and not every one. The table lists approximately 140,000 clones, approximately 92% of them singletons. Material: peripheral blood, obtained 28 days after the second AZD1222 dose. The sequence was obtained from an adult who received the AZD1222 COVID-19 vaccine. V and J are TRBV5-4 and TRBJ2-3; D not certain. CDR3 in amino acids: CASSGTMQTDTQYF. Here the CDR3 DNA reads TGTGCCAGCAGCGGAACAATGCAGACAGATACGCAGTATTTT.